These 5 T cell receptor beta chains originate from one sample sequenced in a study of shared clonotypes between healthy human individuals. Naive CD8 populations comprised CD45RO-negative cells positively selected for CCR7, excluding terminally differentiated effector memory CD45RA+ cells. The repertoire was sequenced with immunoSEQ multiplex PCR; TCRdb's copy has only in-frame clones and lacks some. The table lists about 2.1 million clones, around 95% of them singletons. Sequenced material: naive CD8+ T cells from PBMCs. The receptors originated from a man younger than 35 in good health. Some clones in this sample may be carry-over from other donors' samples.

The chain carries TRBV14 and TRBJ2-7; TRBD2 agrees at 7 bases. V trimming: 1 base; J trimming: 4 bases; junction bases outside the gene matches: 13. The CDR3 consists of 17 residues. Germline-derived CDR1 and CDR2 are SGHDN and FVKESK. CDR3 DNA sequence: TGTGCCAGCAGCCAAGTTCAGCGGGGCGGCGGCCCTTACGAGCAGTACTTC. Translated: CASSQVQRGGGPYEQYF.

The rearrangement uses TRBV28 and TRBJ2-5; D call uncertain. The DNA end is a closer match to TRBJ2-7, so the J assignment may be wrong. The germline CDR1 and CDR2 sequences are MDHEN and SYDVKM. The CDR3 sequence is 15 residues long. CDR3 nucleotide sequence: TGTGCCAGCAGTTACAAGAGAATTAGGTCCTACGAGCAGTACTTC. Amino acid sequence: CASSYKRIRSYEQYF.

The rearrangement uses TRBV6-6 and TRBJ2-2; TRBD2 agrees at 10 bases. Trimming cost V 4 bases and J 0 bases; bases outside gene matches: 2. Germline V gene sequence: CDR1 MNHNY, CDR2 SVGAGI (reference sequence). The CDR3 length is 16 residues. The CDR3 nucleotides are TGTGCCAGCAGTTCGGGACTAGCGCCGAACACCGGGGAGCTGTTTTTT. Translation: CASSSGLAPNTGELFF.

This clone is a singleton in its sample. This chain joins TRBV7-6 and TRBJ2-7, with unresolved D. The CDR3 consists of 17 residues. The germline V and J ends were trimmed by 0 bases and 0 bases, with 15 bases remaining between them. Germline V gene lookup returns CDR1 SGHVS and CDR2 FNYEAQ. Written as DNA, the CDR3 is TGTGCCAGCAGCTTAGCGGGTAGCCCACTGAGCTCCTACGAGCAGTACTTC. Residues: CASSLAGSPLSSYEQYF.

V is TRBV27 and J is TRBJ2-5; TRBD2 matches at 8 bases. CDR1 and CDR2 (germline): MNHEY, SMNVEV (reference sequence). There are 15 residues in the CDR3. J gave up 1 base and V 1 base, and 2 bases lay outside the gene matches. The CDR3, as DNA: TGTGCCAGCAGTTTATTGGGACTAGTCCAAGAGACCCAGTACTTC. It translates to CASSLLGLVQETQYF.